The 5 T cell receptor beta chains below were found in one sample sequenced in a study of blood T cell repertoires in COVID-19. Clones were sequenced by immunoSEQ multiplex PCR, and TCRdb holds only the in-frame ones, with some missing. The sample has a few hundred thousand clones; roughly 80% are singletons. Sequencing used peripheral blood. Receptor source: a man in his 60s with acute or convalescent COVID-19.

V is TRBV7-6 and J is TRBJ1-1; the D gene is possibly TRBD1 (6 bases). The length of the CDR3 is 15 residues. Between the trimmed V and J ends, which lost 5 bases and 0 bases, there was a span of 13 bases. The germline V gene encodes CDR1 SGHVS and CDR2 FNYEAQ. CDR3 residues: CASSRAGTLNTEAFF. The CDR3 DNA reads TGTGCCAGCAGCCGCGCCGGGACATTGAACACTGAAGCTTTCTTT.

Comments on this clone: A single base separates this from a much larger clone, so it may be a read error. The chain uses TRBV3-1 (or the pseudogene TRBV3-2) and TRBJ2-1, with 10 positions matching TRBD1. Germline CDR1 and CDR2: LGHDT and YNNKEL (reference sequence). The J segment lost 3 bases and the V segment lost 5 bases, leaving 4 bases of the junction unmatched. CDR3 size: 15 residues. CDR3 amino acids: CASSSGTGVYNEQFF. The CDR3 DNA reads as TGTGCCAGCAGCTCCGGGACAGGGGTCTACAATGAGCAGTTCTTC.

The CDR3 loop reads CSVDGLAGGITDTQYF. The DNA for the CDR3 is TGCAGCGTTGATGGGCTAGCGGGGGGCATCACAGATACGCAGTATTTT. This rearrangement joins TRBV29-1 to TRBJ2-3; TRBD2 matches at 11 bases. Germline CDR1 and CDR2: SQVTM and ANQGSEA. The CDR3 is made up of 16 amino acids. The trim removed 3 bases at V and 2 bases at J, leaving 7 bases unmatched.

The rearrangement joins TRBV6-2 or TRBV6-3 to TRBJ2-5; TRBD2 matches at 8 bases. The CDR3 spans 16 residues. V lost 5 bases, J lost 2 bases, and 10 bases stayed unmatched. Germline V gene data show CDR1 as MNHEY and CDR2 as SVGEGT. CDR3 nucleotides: TGTGCCAGCAGTCGCCTAGCGGGCCCCTGGCAAGAGACCCAGTACTTC. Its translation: CASSRLAGPWQETQYF.

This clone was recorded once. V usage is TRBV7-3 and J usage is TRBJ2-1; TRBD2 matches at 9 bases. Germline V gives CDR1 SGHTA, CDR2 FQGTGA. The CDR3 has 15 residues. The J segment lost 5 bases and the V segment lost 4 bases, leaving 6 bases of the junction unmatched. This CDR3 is CASSSSGNSHNEQFF. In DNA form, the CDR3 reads TGTGCCAGCAGCTCTAGCGGGAATAGCCACAATGAGCAGTTCTTC.